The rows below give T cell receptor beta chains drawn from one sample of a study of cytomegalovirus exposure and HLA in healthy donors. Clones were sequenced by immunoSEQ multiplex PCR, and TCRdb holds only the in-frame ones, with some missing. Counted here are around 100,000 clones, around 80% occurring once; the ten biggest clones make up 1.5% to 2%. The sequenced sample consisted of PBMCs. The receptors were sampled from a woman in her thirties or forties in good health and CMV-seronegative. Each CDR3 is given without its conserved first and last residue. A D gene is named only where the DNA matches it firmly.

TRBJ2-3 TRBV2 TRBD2 ASNRRGGADTQY
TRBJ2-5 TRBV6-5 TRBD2 ASSSWTSGSQETQY
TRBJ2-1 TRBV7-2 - ASSLGVNNEQF
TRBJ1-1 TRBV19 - ASSWAPGRMNTEAF
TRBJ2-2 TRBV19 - ASRVANTGELF
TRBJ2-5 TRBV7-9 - ASSPRGRGYQETQY
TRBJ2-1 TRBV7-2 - ASRPIRGLGEQF
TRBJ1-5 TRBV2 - ASSELIGLNQPQH
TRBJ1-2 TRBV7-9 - ASSTARAGTNYGYT
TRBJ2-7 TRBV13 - ASAGTRGYEQY
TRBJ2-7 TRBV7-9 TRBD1 ASSGMGQAYEQY
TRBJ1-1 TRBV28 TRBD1 ASSHPPGQGNTEAF
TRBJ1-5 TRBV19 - ASSIWGGSVNQPQH
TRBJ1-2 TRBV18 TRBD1 ASGDRTNYGYT
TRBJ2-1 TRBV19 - ASSELAGPGRNEQF
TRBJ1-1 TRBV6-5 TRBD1 ASSLKQGAGTEAF
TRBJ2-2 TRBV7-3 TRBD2 ASSPLAGVRSGELF
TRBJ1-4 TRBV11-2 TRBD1 ASSLVGQTLGKLF
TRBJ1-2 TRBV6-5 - ASKTAYGYT
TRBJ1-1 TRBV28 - ASNRTPYNTEAF
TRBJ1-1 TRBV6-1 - ASSDNRIYTEAF
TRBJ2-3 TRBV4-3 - ASRRDTGKDTQY
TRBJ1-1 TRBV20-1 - SAWTLTEAF
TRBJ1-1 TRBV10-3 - ATAGVNTEAF
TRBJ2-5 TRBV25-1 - ASSEAGPQETQY
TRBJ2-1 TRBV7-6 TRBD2 ASSLPGLAGGSEQF
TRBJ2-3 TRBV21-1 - ASSKSTDRDTQY
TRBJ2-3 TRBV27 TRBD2 ASLETSGYTDTQY
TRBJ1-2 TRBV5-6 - ASSPGVTLYGYT
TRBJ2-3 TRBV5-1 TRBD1 ASSSRDRARADTQY
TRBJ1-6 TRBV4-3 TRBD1 ASSPAGNRGNSPLH
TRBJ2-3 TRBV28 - ASIEDGWDTQY
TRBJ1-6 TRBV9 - ASSVSGTSGTTFSPLH
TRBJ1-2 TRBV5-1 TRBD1 ASGQGDYGYT
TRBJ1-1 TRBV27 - ASSFAPTGMRTEAF
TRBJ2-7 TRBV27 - ASSLAGLYYEQY
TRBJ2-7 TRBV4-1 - ASSQWYGGEQY
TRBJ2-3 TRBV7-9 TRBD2 ASSYSGGADTQY
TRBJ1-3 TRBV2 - ASTAGRSGNTIY
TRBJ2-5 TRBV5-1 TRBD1 ASSGEQGPQETQY
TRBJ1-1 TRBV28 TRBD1 ASNALLGGPNTEAF
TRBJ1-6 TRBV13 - ASSLGNSIPNSPLH
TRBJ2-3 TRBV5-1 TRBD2 ASSLGGLAGAGTDTQY